These T cell receptor beta chains were read from a single sample in a study of blood T cell repertoires in COVID-19. Sequenced by immunoSEQ multiplex PCR; TCRdb stores in-frame clones only, minus some. Among under 250,000 clones listed, about four fifths were seen once. Sample: peripheral blood. These receptors came from a man older than 75 with acute or convalescent COVID-19. CDR3s include the opening cysteine and the closing phenylalanine or tryptophan. A D gene is named only where the DNA matches it firmly. Some rows have no size entry. The others give once, few or many, or a class for an expanded clone.

clone_size | cdr3_length | d_call | j_call | v_call | cdr3_nt | cdr3_aa
NA | 14 | NA | TRBJ1-6 | TRBV6-5 | TGTGCCAGCAGTCTACAGGGAAGGAATTCACCCCTCCACTTT | CASSLQGRNSPLHF
NA | 16 | NA | TRBJ1-2 | TRBV6-2/TRBV6-3 | TGTGCCAGCAGTCCCATACCGGGACACCGTAACTATGGCTACACCTTC | CASSPIPGHRNYGYTF
NA | 18 | TRBD1 | TRBJ2-1 | TRBV24-1 | TGTGCCACCAGTGATTTCTACAGGGGCCTGAGCTCCTACAATGAGCAGTTCTTC | CATSDFYRGLSSYNEQFF
few | 15 | TRBD1 | TRBJ1-4 | TRBV27 | TGTGCCAGCAGTTTATCTGGGACAGGGGATGAAAAACTGTTTTTT | CASSLSGTGDEKLFF
NA | 16 | TRBD1 | TRBJ1-2 | TRBV6-5 | TGTGCCAGCAGTTACACCCCGACGGGACAGGGGAGCGGCTACACCTTC | CASSYTPTGQGSGYTF
NA | 14 | TRBD2 | TRBJ2-1 | TRBV2 | TGTGCCAGCAGTGAAAACGGGGGGGCCACTGAGCAGTTCTTC | CASSENGGATEQFF
NA | 16 | NA | TRBJ2-3 | TRBV7-9 | TGTGCCAGCAGCTTAGGGATAGCGGAATTCACAGATACGCAGTATTTT | CASSLGIAEFTDTQYF
NA | 14 | TRBD1 | TRBJ2-1 | TRBV24-1 | TGTGCCACCAGTGGCTACAGGGGAATCAATGAGCAGTTCTTC | CATSGYRGINEQFF
NA | 14 | TRBD1 | TRBJ2-7 | TRBV19 | TGTGCCAGTAGTACGGACAGGGGAGGTCGCGAGCAGTACTTC | CASSTDRGGREQYF
few | 24 | NA | TRBJ2-7 | TRBV10-3 | TGTGCCATCAGTGACCCCCGGGCCATAGACCGGCGCGGGGCCCAAAACGCAGGTTACTACGAGCAGTACTTC | CAISDPRAIDRRGAQNAGYYEQYF
NA | 17 | TRBD1 | TRBJ1-5 | TRBV5-8 | TGTGCCAGCAGACCGGGACAGGTGATAGTTAGCAATCAGCCCCAGCATTTT | CASRPGQVIVSNQPQHF
few | 14 | NA | TRBJ2-7 | TRBV28 | TGTGCCAGCAGACAGGGATACGCGCCCTACGAGCAGTACTTC | CASRQGYAPYEQYF
NA | 14 | TRBD1 | TRBJ1-6 | TRBV2 | TGTGCCAGCAGGGGACAGGGCGATAATTCACCCCTCCACTTT | CASRGQGDNSPLHF
few | 14 | NA | TRBJ1-6 | TRBV6-5 | TGTGCCAGCAGGGGGGGACGGAGGAATTCACCCCTCCACTTT | CASRGGRRNSPLHF
NA | 14 | NA | TRBJ2-1 | TRBV5-1 | TGCGCCAGCAGCCCGGAGAGCTCCTACAATGAGCAGTTCTTC | CASSPESSYNEQFF
NA | 17 | NA | TRBJ2-2 | TRBV11-2 | TGTGCCAGCACTTGGGCAGGGAAGTTTGTCGGAATCGGGGAGCTGTTTTTT | CASTWAGKFVGIGELFF
NA | 16 | TRBD1 | TRBJ1-2 | TRBV19 | TGTGCCAGTAGTATAGCCACGGACAGGGGCGCTGGTGGCTACACCTTC | CASSIATDRGAGGYTF
NA | 16 | TRBD1 | TRBJ2-3 | TRBV27 | TGTGCCAGCAGTGAGTTTTGGGGACAGAGCACAGATACGCAGTATTTT | CASSEFWGQSTDTQYF
NA | 17 | NA | TRBJ1-3 | TRBV9 | TGTGCCAGCAGCGTAGAGCTGGGGGCAGGTTCTGGAAACACCATATATTTT | CASSVELGAGSGNTIYF
few | 13 | NA | TRBJ1-5 | TRBV30 | TGTGCCTGGAGTATCTCAGGGGATCAGCCCCAGCATTTT | CAWSISGDQPQHF
NA | 13 | NA | TRBJ2-7 | TRBV12-3/TRBV12-4 | TGTGCCAGCAGGCCGATGGGCATGTACGAGCAGTACTTC | CASRPMGMYEQYF
NA | 13 | NA | TRBJ2-7 | TRBV7-9 | TGTGCCAGCAGCTTAGATACGGTAGACGAGCAGTACTTC | CASSLDTVDEQYF
NA | 15 | TRBD2 | TRBJ2-1 | TRBV5-6 | TGTGCCAGCAGCTTACCCGGGACTAGCGGGAGAGATCAGTTCTTC | CASSLPGTSGRDQFF
NA | 16 | NA | TRBJ1-3 | TRBV5-5 | TGTGCCAGCGCTGGCAGGGGCGACTTCTCTGGAAACACCATATATTTT | CASAGRGDFSGNTIYF
NA | 16 | TRBD2 | TRBJ2-1 | TRBV15 | TGTGCCACCAGCAGAACTCTAGCGGGAAAGAACAATGAGCAGTTCTTC | CATSRTLAGKNNEQFF
NA | 18 | NA | TRBJ1-5 | TRBV5-3 | TGTGCCAGAAGCCTTCCAGGTGGTCCCAAAGGAAGCAATCAGCCCCAGCATTTT | CARSLPGGPKGSNQPQHF
once | 13 | NA | TRBJ1-5 | TRBV29-1 | TGCAGCGTTGAAAGCGGGAACAATCAGCCCCAGCATTTT | CSVESGNNQPQHF
NA | 12 | NA | TRBJ1-1 | TRBV12-3/TRBV12-4 | TGTGCCAGCAGTGACACGGGGACTGAAGCTTTCTTT | CASSDTGTEAFF
NA | 15 | TRBD2 | TRBJ2-1 | TRBV11-2 | TGTGCCAGCAGATTTCAGCGGGGGGGTTACAATGAGCAGTTCTTC | CASRFQRGGYNEQFF
NA | 16 | TRBD2 | TRBJ2-3 | TRBV19 | TGTGCCAGTAGTATGCAGCGGGGCCCCAGCACAGATACGCAGTATTTT | CASSMQRGPSTDTQYF
NA | 15 | NA | TRBJ2-1 | TRBV7-8 | TGTGCCAGCAGGCCATCAGGGGCGCGGTTCGATGAGCAGTTCTTC | CASRPSGARFDEQFF
NA | 16 | NA | TRBJ1-6 | TRBV28 | TGTGCCAGCAGTTCTCCCGGACAGTCCTATAATTCACCCCTCCACTTT | CASSSPGQSYNSPLHF
NA | 11 | NA | TRBJ1-6 | TRBV28 | TGTGCCACCTTCTGGGGCCCATCCCTCCACTTT | CATFWGPSLHF
NA | 11 | NA | TRBJ2-1 | TRBV2 | TGTGCCAGCAGTTACTACGAGTCCCCGATCTTC | CASSYYESPIF
NA | 13 | TRBD2 | TRBJ2-7 | TRBV6-5 | TGTGCCAGCTCTACTAAGCGGGGTTACGAGCAGTACTTC | CASSTKRGYEQYF
NA | 12 | TRBD1 | TRBJ1-5 | TRBV7-9 | TGTGCCAGCTGTCAGGGGGGTCAGCCCCAGCATTTT | CASCQGGQPQHF
NA | 12 | NA | TRBJ1-1 | TRBV27 | TGTGCCAGCAGTTTATACGGAGCTGAAGCTTTCTTT | CASSLYGAEAFF
NA | 15 | NA | TRBJ2-2 | TRBV7-8 | TGTGCCAGCAGCTTAGGAGGGTTTAACACCGGGGAGCTGTTTTTT | CASSLGGFNTGELFF